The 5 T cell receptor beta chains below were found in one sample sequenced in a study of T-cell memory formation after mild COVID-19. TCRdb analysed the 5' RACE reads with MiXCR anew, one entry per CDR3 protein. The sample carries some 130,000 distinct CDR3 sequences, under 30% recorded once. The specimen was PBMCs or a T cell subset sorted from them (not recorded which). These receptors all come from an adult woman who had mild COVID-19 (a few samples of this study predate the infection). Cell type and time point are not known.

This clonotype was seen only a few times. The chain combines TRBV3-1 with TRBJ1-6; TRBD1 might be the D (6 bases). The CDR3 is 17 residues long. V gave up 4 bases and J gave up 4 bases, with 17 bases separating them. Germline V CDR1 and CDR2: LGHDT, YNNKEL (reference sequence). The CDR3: CASSRSTAGQYNSPLHF. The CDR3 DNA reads TGTGCCAGCAGCCGAAGCACTGCGGGACAATATAATTCACCCCTCCACTTT.

Written as DNA, the CDR3 is TGTGCCAGCAGCTTGTATTACTACCCTAGCACAGATACGCAGTATTTT. Its protein product is CASSLYYYPSTDTQYF. The chain combines TRBV5-6 with TRBJ2-3; D unresolved. The CDR3 loop spans 16 amino acids. Germline V gene data show CDR1 as SGHDT and CDR2 as YYEEEE. Deletions cut 1 base from V and 0 bases from J, with 12 bases between. The whole variable domain, remainder taken from reference TRBV5-6 and TRBJ2-3, is DAGVTQSPTHLIKTRGQQVTLRCSPKSGHDTVSWYQQALGQGPQFIFQYYEEEERQRGNFPDRFSGHQFPNYSSELNVNALLLGDSALYLCASSLYYYPSTDTQYFGPGTRLTVL.

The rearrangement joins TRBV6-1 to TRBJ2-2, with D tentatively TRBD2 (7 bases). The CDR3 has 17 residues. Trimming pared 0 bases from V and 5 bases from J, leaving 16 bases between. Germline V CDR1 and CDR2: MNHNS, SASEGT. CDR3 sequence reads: CASSEALAGAWTGELFF. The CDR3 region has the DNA TGTGCCAGCAGTGAAGCTCTTGCGGGGGCCTGGACCGGGGAGCTGTTTTTT.

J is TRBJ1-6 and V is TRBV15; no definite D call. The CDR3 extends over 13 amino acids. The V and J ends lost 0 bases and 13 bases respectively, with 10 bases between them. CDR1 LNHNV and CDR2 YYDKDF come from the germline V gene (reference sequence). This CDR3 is CATSRERVGPLHF. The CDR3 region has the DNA TGTGCCACCAGCAGAGAACGGGTCGGGCCCCTCCACTTT.

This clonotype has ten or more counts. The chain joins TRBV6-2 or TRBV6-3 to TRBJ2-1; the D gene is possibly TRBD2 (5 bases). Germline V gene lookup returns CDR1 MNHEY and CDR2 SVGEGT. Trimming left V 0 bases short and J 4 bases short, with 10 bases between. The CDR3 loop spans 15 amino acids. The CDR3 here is CASSYSGGLYNEQFF. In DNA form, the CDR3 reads TGTGCCAGCAGTTACTCAGGCGGGTTATACAATGAGCAGTTCTTC.